This TCR beta chain stems from a study of CD8 T cells in Susac syndrome. The CDR3 has 13 residues. CDR1 is LGHDT and CDR2 is YNNKEL in the germline V gene (reference sequence). Trimming cost V 5 bases and J 2 bases, with 7 bases left between them. TEMRA cells were FACS-enriched and CD8+ and CD4+ T cells negatively isolated. With random hexamers, reverse transcription was performed on about 0.5 to 1 ug of RNA. An immunoSEQ multiplex PCR generated amplified TCR beta CDR3 products spanning 54 Vbeta and 13 Jbeta. One entry per CDR3 protein results from TCRdb running MiXCR on the immunoSEQ multiplex PCR reads. The sample contains about 250,000 distinct CDR3 sequences, 90% to 95% of which appear only once.

This TCR derives from a human donor with multiple sclerosis. Source material: CD4+ T cells from PBMCs. The chain carries TRBV3-1 and TRBJ1-5; D is unresolved. CDR3 in amino acids: CASSSVGNQPQHF. The DNA for the CDR3 is TGTGCCAGCAGCTCAGTAGGCAATCAGCCCCAGCATTTT.